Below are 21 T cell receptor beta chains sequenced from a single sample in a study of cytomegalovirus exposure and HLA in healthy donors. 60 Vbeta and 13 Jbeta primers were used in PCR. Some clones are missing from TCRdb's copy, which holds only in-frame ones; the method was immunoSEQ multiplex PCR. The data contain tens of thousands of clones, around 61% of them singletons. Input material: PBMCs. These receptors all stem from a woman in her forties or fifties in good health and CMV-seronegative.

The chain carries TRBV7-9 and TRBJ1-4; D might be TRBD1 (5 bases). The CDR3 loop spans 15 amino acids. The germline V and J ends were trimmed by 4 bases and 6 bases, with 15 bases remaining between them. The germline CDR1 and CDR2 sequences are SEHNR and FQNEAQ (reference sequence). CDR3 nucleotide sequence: TGTGCCAGCAGCTCCCCGGTGGGGCAGGATGAAAAACTGTTTTTT. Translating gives CASSSPVGQDEKLFF.

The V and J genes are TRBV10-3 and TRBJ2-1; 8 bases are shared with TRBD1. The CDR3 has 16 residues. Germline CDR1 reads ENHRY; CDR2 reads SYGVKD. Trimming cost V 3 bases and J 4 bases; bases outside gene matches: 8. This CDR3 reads CAISDRQGQAYNEQFF. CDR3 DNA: TGTGCCATCAGTGACCGTCAGGGACAGGCTTACAATGAGCAGTTCTTC.

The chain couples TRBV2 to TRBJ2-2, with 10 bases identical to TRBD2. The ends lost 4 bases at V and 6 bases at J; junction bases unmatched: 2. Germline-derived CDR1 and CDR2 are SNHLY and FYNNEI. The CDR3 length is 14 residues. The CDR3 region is CASSALAGAGELFF. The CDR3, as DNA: TGTGCCAGCAGTGCTCTAGCGGGAGCCGGGGAGCTGTTTTTT.

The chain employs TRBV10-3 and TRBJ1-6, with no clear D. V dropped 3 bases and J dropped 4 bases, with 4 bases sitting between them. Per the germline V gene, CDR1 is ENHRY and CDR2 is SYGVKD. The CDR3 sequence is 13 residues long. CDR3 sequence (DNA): TGTGCCATCAGTGACAGTTATAATTCACCCCTCCACTTT. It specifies CAISDSYNSPLHF.

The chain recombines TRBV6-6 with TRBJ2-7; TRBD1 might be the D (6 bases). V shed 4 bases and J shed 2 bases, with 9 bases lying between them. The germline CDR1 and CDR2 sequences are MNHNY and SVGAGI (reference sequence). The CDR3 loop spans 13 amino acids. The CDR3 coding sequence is TGTGCCAGCAGTTCAGGGGCGCCCTACGAGCAGTACTTC. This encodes CASSSGAPYEQYF.

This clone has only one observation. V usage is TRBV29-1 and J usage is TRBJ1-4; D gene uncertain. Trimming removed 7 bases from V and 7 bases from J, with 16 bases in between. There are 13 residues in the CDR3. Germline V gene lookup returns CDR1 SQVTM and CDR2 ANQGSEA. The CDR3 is CSGLEVAGEKLFF. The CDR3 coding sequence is TGCAGCGGCCTGGAGGTAGCGGGTGAAAAACTGTTTTTT. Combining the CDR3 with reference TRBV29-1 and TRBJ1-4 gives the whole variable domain SAVISQKPSRDICQRGTSLTIQCQVDSQVTMMFWYRQQPGQSLTLIATANQGSEATYESGFVIDKFPISRPNLTFSTLTVSNMSPEDSSIYLCSGLEVAGEKLFFGSGTQLSVL.

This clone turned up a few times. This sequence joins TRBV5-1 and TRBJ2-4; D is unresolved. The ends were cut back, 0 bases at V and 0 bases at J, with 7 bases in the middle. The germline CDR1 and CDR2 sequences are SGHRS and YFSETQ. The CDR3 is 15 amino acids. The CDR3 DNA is TGCGCCAGCAGCTTGGCCTCTCTAGCCAAAAACATTCAGTACTTC. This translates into CASSLASLAKNIQYF.

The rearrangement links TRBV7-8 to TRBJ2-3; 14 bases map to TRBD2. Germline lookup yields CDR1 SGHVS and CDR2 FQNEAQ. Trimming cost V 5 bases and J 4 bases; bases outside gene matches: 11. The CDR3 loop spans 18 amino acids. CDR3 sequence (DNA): TGTGCCAGCAGCCCGGGGACTAGCGGGAGCTGGTGGGCAGATACGCAGTATTTT. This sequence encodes CASSPGTSGSWWADTQYF. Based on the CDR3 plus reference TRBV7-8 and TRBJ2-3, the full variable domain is GAGVSQSPRYKVAKRGQDVALRCDPISGHVSLFWYQQALGQGPEFLTYFQNEAQLDKSGLPSDRFFAERPEGSVSTLKIQRTQQEDSAVYLCASSPGTSGSWWADTQYFGPGTRLTVL.

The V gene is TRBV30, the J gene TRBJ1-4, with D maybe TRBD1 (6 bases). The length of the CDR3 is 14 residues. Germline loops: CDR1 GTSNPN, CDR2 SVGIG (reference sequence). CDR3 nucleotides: TGTGCTCGAGGGGGGGATGCAACTAATGAAAAACTGTTTTTT. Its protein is CARGGDATNEKLFF. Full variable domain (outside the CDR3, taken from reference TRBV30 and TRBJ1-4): SQTIHQWPATLVQPVGSPLSLECTVEGTSNPNLYWYRQAAGRGLQLLFYSVGIGQISSEVPQNLSASRPQDRQFILSSKKLLLSDSGFYLCARGGDATNEKLFFGSGTQLSVL.

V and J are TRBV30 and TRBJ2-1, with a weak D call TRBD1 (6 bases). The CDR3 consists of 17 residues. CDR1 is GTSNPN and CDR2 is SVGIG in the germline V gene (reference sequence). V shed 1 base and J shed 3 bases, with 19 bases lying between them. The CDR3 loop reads CAWSGGRSKMNYNEQFF. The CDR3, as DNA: TGTGCCTGGAGTGGGGGGCGGTCGAAAATGAACTACAATGAGCAGTTCTTC.

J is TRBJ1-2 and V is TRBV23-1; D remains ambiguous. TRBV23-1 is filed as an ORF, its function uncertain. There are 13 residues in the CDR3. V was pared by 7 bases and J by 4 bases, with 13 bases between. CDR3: CASTGGFGYGYTF. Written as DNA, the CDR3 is TGCGCCAGCACAGGTGGGTTCGGCTATGGCTACACCTTC.

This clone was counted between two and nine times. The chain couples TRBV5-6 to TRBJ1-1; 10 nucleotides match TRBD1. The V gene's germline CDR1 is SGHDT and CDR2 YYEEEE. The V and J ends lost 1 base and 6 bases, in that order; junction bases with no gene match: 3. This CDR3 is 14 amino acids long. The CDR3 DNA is TGTGCCAGCAGCTTGCGAGACAGGGGGCCTGAAGCTTTCTTT. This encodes CASSLRDRGPEAFF. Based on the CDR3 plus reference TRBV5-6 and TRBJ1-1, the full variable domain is DAGVTQSPTHLIKTRGQQVTLRCSPKSGHDTVSWYQQALGQGPQFIFQYYEEEERQRGNFPDRFSGHQFPNYSSELNVNALLLGDSALYLCASSLRDRGPEAFFGQGTRLTVV.

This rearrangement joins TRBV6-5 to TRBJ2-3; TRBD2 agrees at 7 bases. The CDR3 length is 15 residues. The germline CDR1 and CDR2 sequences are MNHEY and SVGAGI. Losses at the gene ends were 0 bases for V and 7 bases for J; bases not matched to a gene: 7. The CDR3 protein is CASSYSGGRVNTQYF. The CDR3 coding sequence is TGTGCCAGCAGTTACTCGGGGGGGAGGGTAAATACGCAGTATTTT.

As DNA, the CDR3 is TGTGCCAGCAGCTGGGGGCCAGATACGCAGTATTTT. Translation gives CASSWGPDTQYF. The V and J genes are TRBV7-9 and TRBJ2-3; the D gene is possibly TRBD1 (6 bases). The germline V gene encodes CDR1 SEHNR and CDR2 FQNEAQ (reference sequence). Trimming took 4 bases from V and 4 from J, leaving 6 bases between them. The CDR3 contains 12 residues.

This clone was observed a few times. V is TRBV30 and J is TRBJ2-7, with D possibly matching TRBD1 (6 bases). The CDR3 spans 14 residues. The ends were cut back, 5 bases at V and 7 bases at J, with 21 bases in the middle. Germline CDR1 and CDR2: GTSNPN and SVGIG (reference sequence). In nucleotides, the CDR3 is TGTGCCTGGGAACCCGGGACATCGGGGTGGGAGCAGTACTTC. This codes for CAWEPGTSGWEQYF.

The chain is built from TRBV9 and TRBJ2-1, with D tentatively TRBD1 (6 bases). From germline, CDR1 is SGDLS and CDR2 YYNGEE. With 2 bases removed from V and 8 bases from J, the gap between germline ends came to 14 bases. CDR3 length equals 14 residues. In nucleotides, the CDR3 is TGTGCCAGCAGCGTCACAGGGAACGGTGATGAGCAGTTCTTC. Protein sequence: CASSVTGNGDEQFF.

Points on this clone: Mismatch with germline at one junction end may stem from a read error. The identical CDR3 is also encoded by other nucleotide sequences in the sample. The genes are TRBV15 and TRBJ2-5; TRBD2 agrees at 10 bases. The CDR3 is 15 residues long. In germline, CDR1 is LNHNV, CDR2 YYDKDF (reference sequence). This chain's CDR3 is CATRTGLATQETQYF. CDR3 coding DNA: TGTGCCACCAGGACGGGACTAGCGACCCAAGAGACTCAGTACTTC.

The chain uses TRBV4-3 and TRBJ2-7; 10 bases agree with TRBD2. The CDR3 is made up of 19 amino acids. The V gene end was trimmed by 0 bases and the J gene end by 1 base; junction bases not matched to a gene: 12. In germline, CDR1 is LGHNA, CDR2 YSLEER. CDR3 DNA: TGCGCCAGCAGCCAAGAGGGGGGACTAGCGCCAACCTTGTCCTACGAGCAGTACTTC. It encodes CASSQEGGLAPTLSYEQYF.

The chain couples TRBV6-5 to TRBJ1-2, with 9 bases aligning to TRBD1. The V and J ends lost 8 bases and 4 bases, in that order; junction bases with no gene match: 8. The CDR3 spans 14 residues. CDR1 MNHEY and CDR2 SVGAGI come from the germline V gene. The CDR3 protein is CASWDREASYGYTF. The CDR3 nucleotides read TGTGCCAGCTGGGACAGGGAGGCTAGCTATGGCTACACCTTC.

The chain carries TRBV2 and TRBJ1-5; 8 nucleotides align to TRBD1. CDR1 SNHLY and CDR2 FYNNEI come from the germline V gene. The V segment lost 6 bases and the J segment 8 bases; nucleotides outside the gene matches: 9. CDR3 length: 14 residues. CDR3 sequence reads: CASSEQGGQEPQHF. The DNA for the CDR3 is TGTGCCAGCAGCGAACAGGGGGGCCAGGAGCCCCAGCATTTT.

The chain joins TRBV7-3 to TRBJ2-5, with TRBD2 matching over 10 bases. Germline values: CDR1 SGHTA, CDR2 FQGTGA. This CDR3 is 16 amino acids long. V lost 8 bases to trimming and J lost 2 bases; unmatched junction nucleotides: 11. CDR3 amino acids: CASGRPTSGIQETQYF. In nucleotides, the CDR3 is TGTGCCAGCGGCCGTCCTACTAGCGGGATTCAAGAGACCCAGTACTTC.